The 32 T cell receptor beta chains reported below all come from one sample, sequenced in a study of CD8+ T cells in alopecia areata. Treatment meaning: oral pan-JAK inhibitor, 5-10 mg twice daily. RNA was extracted and reverse transcribed into cDNA as the sequencing template. Data came from immunoSEQ multiplex PCR; TCRdb stores just in-frame clones and leaves some out. This sample carries around 200,000 clones, around 60% of them seen once, and the ten largest clones take roughly 0.67%. The sequences come from CD4+ T cells sorted from blood, collected at week 4, from a patient treated with tofacitinib. These receptors all stem from a human donor with alopecia areata.

The genes are TRBV6-6 and TRBJ1-2; TRBD1 agrees at 7 bases. CDR1 is MNHNY, CDR2 SVGAGI, per germline (reference sequence). CDR3 length: 13 amino acids. V dropped 11 bases and J dropped 2; count of bases not matched to a gene: 8. The DNA for the CDR3 is TGTGCCGGACTCCGGGACAGAAACTATGGCTACACCTTC. Its protein is CAGLRDRNYGYTF.

In its sample, this clone was seen a few times. The rearrangement links TRBV6-6 to TRBJ2-4, with 9 positions matching TRBD1. V shed 5 bases, J shed 7 bases, and the junction held 6 bases outside the gene matches. The CDR3 has 14 amino acids. Germline V gene lookup returns CDR1 MNHNY and CDR2 SVGAGI (reference sequence). Written as DNA, the CDR3 is TGTGCCAGCAGTCTGGACAGGGGAAGGAACATTCAGTACTTC. Translated, it gives CASSLDRGRNIQYF.

The genes are TRBV2 and TRBJ2-5, with 7 positions matching TRBD1. V shed 2 bases and J 7 bases; nucleotides not matched to a gene: 10. The CDR3 loop spans 15 amino acids. Per the germline V gene, CDR1 is SNHLY and CDR2 is FYNNEI. In nucleotides, the CDR3 is TGTGCCAGCAGTGAACGGCGGCAGGGGGTAGGGACCCAGTACTTC. It specifies CASSERRQGVGTQYF. The whole variable domain, filled in from reference TRBV2 and TRBJ2-5, reads EPEVTQTPSHQVTQMGQEVILRCVPISNHLYFYWYRQILGQKVEFLVSFYNNEISEKSEIFDDQFSVERPDGSNFTLKIRSTKLEDSAMYFCASSERRQGVGTQYFGPGTRLLVL.

This clone showed up just a few times. The CDR3 is CASSQGSGELFF. Here the CDR3 DNA reads TGCGCCAGCAGCCAAGGAAGCGGGGAGCTGTTTTTT. V is TRBV4-3 and J is TRBJ2-2; D remains ambiguous. Germline CDR1 LGHNA, CDR2 YSLEER. CDR3 length: 12 amino acids. Trimming shortened V by 1 base and J by 7 bases, and 4 bases separated the two germline ends.

The chain carries TRBV9 and TRBJ2-5; D unresolved. Germline-derived CDR1 and CDR2 are SGDLS and YYNGEE. The CDR3 loop spans 11 amino acids. Trimming cost V 5 bases and J 5 bases, with 7 bases left between them. CDR3 amino acids: CASSLSETQYF. The CDR3 coding sequence is TGTGCCAGCAGTTTATCGGAGACCCAGTACTTC.

This clone was observed a few times. This rearrangement joins TRBV6-6 to TRBJ1-1, with TRBD1 matching over 7 bases. From germline, CDR1 is MNHNY and CDR2 SVGAGI (reference sequence). V trimming: 6 bases; J trimming: 8 bases; junction bases outside the gene matches: 6. The CDR3 consists of 12 residues. In nucleotides, the CDR3 is TGTGCCAGCAGACGGAGACAGGGCGAAGCTTTCTTT. Protein product: CASRRRQGEAFF.

The rearrangement links TRBV29-1 to TRBJ1-2; 8 nucleotides line up with TRBD1. This CDR3 comprises 14 residues. The germline V gene has CDR1 SQVTM and CDR2 ANQGSEA. V lost 2 bases and J lost 4; bases outside the gene matches: 6. CDR3 region: CSVERDRISYGYTF. CDR3 DNA sequence: TGCAGCGTTGAAAGGGACAGGATCTCCTATGGCTACACCTTC. The complete variable domain, with remaining parts taken from reference TRBV29-1 and TRBJ1-2, reads SAVISQKPSRDICQRGTSLTIQCQVDSQVTMMFWYRQQPGQSLTLIATANQGSEATYESGFVIDKFPISRPNLTFSTLTVSNMSPEDSSIYLCSVERDRISYGYTFGSGTRLTVV.

The chain carries TRBV7-2 and TRBJ2-5; D remains unclear. The germline V gene encodes CDR1 SGHTA and CDR2 FQGNSA. CDR3 length: 14 amino acids. V lost 2 bases and J lost 5, with 12 bases in between. The CDR3 loop reads CASSLSGGLETQYF. For the CDR3, the DNA is TGTGCCAGCAGCTTAAGTGGCGGCCTGGAGACCCAGTACTTC.

V is TRBV29-1 and J is TRBJ2-7, with TRBD1 matching 8 bases. Per the germline V gene, CDR1 is SQVTM and CDR2 is ANQGSEA. J gave up 6 bases and V 6 bases, and 10 bases lay outside the gene matches. This CDR3 contains 13 residues. This CDR3 reads CSVRRDRIGEQYF. In DNA, the CDR3 is TGCAGCGTGCGCCGGGACAGGATCGGCGAGCAGTACTTC.

This clone was detected only once. The CDR3 coding sequence is TGTGCCTGGAGTCGGGACAGGCCAGTCAATGAGCAGTTCTTC. Translation gives CAWSRDRPVNEQFF. This sequence joins TRBV30 and TRBJ2-1; 8 positions match TRBD1. CDR1 is GTSNPN, CDR2 SVGIG, per germline (reference sequence). With 2 bases clipped from V and 6 bases from J, the junction kept 6 bases outside the gene matches. This CDR3 is 14 amino acids long.

The chain couples TRBV5-1 to TRBJ2-7, with no clear D. V dropped 1 base and J dropped 1 base, with 6 bases sitting between them. Germline V gives CDR1 SGHRS, CDR2 YFSETQ. CDR3 length: 13 amino acids. In nucleotides, the CDR3 is TGCGCCAGCAGCTTGTCCCGTTCCTACGAGCAGTACTTC. Protein product: CASSLSRSYEQYF.

This clone turned up a few times. The V call is TRBV7-8, the J call TRBJ2-5; no clear D. V lost 0 bases and J lost 7, with 6 bases in between. There are 12 residues in the CDR3. CDR1 is SGHVS, CDR2 FQNEAQ, per germline. The CDR3 region has the DNA TGTGCCAGCAGCTTAGCTTGGGCGACCCAGTACTTC. Translating it yields CASSLAWATQYF.

This clone was counted a few times. This chain connects TRBV23-1 to TRBJ2-3; TRBD1 might be the D (6 bases). TRBV23-1 belongs to the ORF category, with a function that is uncertain. Trimming left V 5 bases short and J 6 bases short, with 9 bases between. The CDR3 sequence is 12 residues long. In nucleotides, the CDR3 is TGCGCCAGCAGTGGGACAAGGGATACGCAGTATTTT. It is translated as CASSGTRDTQYF.

V is TRBV29-1 and J is TRBJ2-1; no firm D call. V was shortened by 4 bases and J by 3 bases, with 10 bases between the two germline ends. This CDR3 has 13 residues. Germline V lookup: CDR1 SQVTM, CDR2 ANQGSEA. CDR3 in DNA: TGCAGCGTTGCCCGGGCAGACTACAATGAGCAGTTCTTC. Its translation: CSVARADYNEQFF.

This clone was seen only a few times. The chain combines TRBV5-4 with TRBJ2-7; 7 bases align to TRBD2. J lost 7 bases, V lost 1 base, and 14 bases had no gene match. This CDR3 has 16 amino acids. Germline CDR1 is SGHNT and CDR2 is YYREEE (reference sequence). The CDR3 sequence is CASSLRFGSGRLEQYF. CDR3 bases: TGTGCCAGCAGCTTGAGATTTGGTAGCGGGCGCTTGGAGCAGTACTTC.

J is TRBJ2-5 and V is TRBV30; TRBD2 agrees at 15 bases. From germline, CDR1 is GTSNPN and CDR2 SVGIG (reference sequence). V lost 4 bases and J lost 2; bases outside the gene matches: 5. The CDR3 consists of 16 residues. CDR3 nucleotides: TGTGCCTGGACCCTCGGGACTAGCGGGAGGCAAGAGACCCAGTACTTC. Amino acids: CAWTLGTSGRQETQYF.

This clone was counted a single time. This chain links TRBV19 with TRBJ1-2; D gene unclear. Trimming removed 3 bases at V and 7 bases at J, with 9 bases between. This CDR3 comprises 12 residues. Germline-derived CDR1 and CDR2 are LNHDA and SQIVND (reference sequence). CDR3 sequence: CASSIRAGGYTF. DNA of the CDR3: TGTGCCAGTAGTATCCGAGCAGGTGGCTACACCTTC.

This clone was counted between two and nine times. This rearrangement joins TRBV30 to TRBJ2-2, with D unclear. The CDR3 sequence is 13 residues long. CDR1 and CDR2 from the germline V gene are GTSNPN and SVGIG (reference sequence). Trimming took 2 bases from V and 3 from J, leaving 7 bases between them. In DNA form, the CDR3 reads TGTGCCTGGAGTTTCCGGGACACCGGGGAGCTGTTTTTT. Protein sequence: CAWSFRDTGELFF.

The chain combines TRBV30 with TRBJ1-1; D might be TRBD1 (6 bases). The germline V and J ends were trimmed by 3 bases and 4 bases, with 12 bases remaining between them. The CDR3 is 13 residues long. Germline CDR1 is GTSNPN and CDR2 is SVGIG (reference sequence). CDR3 nucleotide sequence: TGTGCCTGGAGGAAGGGGGGCGGCACTGAAGCTTTCTTT. Its translation is CAWRKGGGTEAFF.

The CDR3 DNA sequence: TGTGCCTGGACACCGGGGCTTTACGAGCAGTACTTC. Protein: CAWTPGLYEQYF. V gene TRBV30 combines with J gene TRBJ2-7, with D possibly called TRBD1 or TRBD2 (5 bases each). This CDR3 has 12 residues. V was clipped by 4 bases and J by 4 bases, with 11 bases between them. Germline lookup yields CDR1 GTSNPN and CDR2 SVGIG (reference sequence).

The chain carries TRBV29-1 and TRBJ1-5; TRBD1 matches 7 bases. CDR3 length equals 13 residues. CDR1 is SQVTM and CDR2 is ANQGSEA in the germline V gene. V shed 4 bases and J 5 bases; nucleotides not matched to a gene: 5. CDR3: CSVADRVDQPQHF. CDR3 nucleotide sequence: TGCAGCGTTGCCGACAGGGTAGATCAGCCCCAGCATTTT.

The V call is TRBV30, the J call TRBJ2-7; 8 positions agree with TRBD1. The germline gives CDR1 GTSNPN, CDR2 SVGIG (reference sequence). V gave up 5 bases and J gave up 6 bases; unmatched junction bases: 6. The CDR3 consists of 12 residues. CDR3 protein: CAWGQGFGEQYF. In DNA, the CDR3 is TGTGCCTGGGGACAGGGTTTCGGCGAGCAGTACTTC.

The rearrangement links TRBV29-1 to TRBJ1-2; the D is unclear. V lost 4 bases to trimming and J lost 4 bases, with 10 bases between them. The CDR3 loop spans 12 amino acids. CDR1 SQVTM and CDR2 ANQGSEA come from the germline V gene. In DNA form, the CDR3 reads TGCAGCGTTGCCGGGTCTGGCTATGGCTACACCTTC. Amino acids: CSVAGSGYGYTF. The whole variable domain, remainder taken from reference TRBV29-1 and TRBJ1-2, is SAVISQKPSRDICQRGTSLTIQCQVDSQVTMMFWYRQQPGQSLTLIATANQGSEATYESGFVIDKFPISRPNLTFSTLTVSNMSPEDSSIYLCSVAGSGYGYTFGSGTRLTVV.

The chain uses TRBV30 and TRBJ1-1; 7 bases fit TRBD1. CDR1 is GTSNPN and CDR2 is SVGIG in the germline V gene (reference sequence). V was clipped by 5 bases and J by 1 base; unmatched bases: 4. The CDR3 consists of 13 residues. The CDR3 DNA reads TGTGCCTGGGAGACAGGGACGAACACTGAAGCTTTCTTT. It is translated as CAWETGTNTEAFF. Based on the CDR3 plus reference TRBV30 and TRBJ1-1, the full variable domain is SQTIHQWPATLVQPVGSPLSLECTVEGTSNPNLYWYRQAAGRGLQLLFYSVGIGQISSEVPQNLSASRPQDRQFILSSKKLLLSDSGFYLCAWETGTNTEAFFGQGTRLTVV.

The genes are TRBV5-4 and TRBJ2-7; D not certain. Trimming took 0 bases from V and 0 from J, leaving 10 bases between them. The CDR3 is made up of 15 amino acids. CDR1 and CDR2 from the germline V gene are SGHNT and YYREEE (reference sequence). CDR3 loop: CASSLGGQTSYEQYF. DNA for the CDR3: TGTGCCAGCAGCTTGGGTGGCCAGACCTCCTACGAGCAGTACTTC.

The V call is TRBV7-2, the J call TRBJ2-7; a possible D gene is TRBD2 (5 bases). Germline loops: CDR1 SGHTA, CDR2 FQGNSA. Deletions cut 5 bases from V and 7 bases from J, with 12 bases between. The CDR3 length is 12 residues. CDR3 in amino acids: CASSPTRGEQYF. For the CDR3, the DNA is TGTGCCAGCAGCCCGACCCGAGGGGAGCAGTACTTC.

The chain couples TRBV7-9 to TRBJ2-4, with TRBD2 identical over 13 bases. The junction had 8 bases not matched to a gene; V was cut back by 2 bases and J by 1 base. This CDR3 is built from 19 residues. Per germline, CDR1 SEHNR and CDR2 FQNEAQ (reference sequence). The CDR3: CASSLIGLAGERAKNIQYF. CDR3 in DNA: TGTGCCAGCAGCTTAATTGGACTAGCGGGAGAACGGGCCAAAAACATTCAGTACTTC.

V and J are TRBV6-5 and TRBJ1-3, with a weak D call TRBD1 (5 bases). Trimming pared 6 bases from V and 5 bases from J, leaving 17 bases between. Germline-derived CDR1 and CDR2 are MNHEY and SVGAGI. CDR3 length: 15 residues. The CDR3 nucleotides read TGTGCCAGCAGACCTGACAGACTAGGGCGAAACACCATATATTTT. Translated: CASRPDRLGRNTIYF.

V gene TRBV2 combines with J gene TRBJ2-1, with a weak D call TRBD1 (6 bases). The V end was cut by 2 bases, the J end by 12 bases, with 11 bases between. Germline V gene sequence: CDR1 SNHLY, CDR2 FYNNEI. This CDR3 spans 12 amino acids. CDR3 sequence reads: CASSESSRGQFF. In nucleotides, the CDR3 is TGTGCCAGCAGTGAAAGCTCCAGGGGGCAGTTCTTC.

This clone was counted once. The chain carries TRBV5-1 and TRBJ2-5, with D hard to call. Germline CDR1 reads SGHRS; CDR2 reads YFSETQ. Trimming left V 0 bases short and J 4 bases short, with 7 bases between. The CDR3 contains 13 residues. The CDR3 loop is CASSLGGPETQYF. CDR3 coding DNA: TGCGCCAGCAGCTTGGGGGGTCCAGAGACCCAGTACTTC.

This sequence joins TRBV25-1 and TRBJ2-4, with D maybe TRBD2 (5 bases). The V and J ends lost 2 bases and 0 bases respectively, with 8 bases between them. The germline CDR1 and CDR2 sequences are MGHDK and SYGVNS. The CDR3 is 15 amino acids. CDR3 region: CASSEGEGAKNIQYF. The DNA for the CDR3 is TGTGCCAGCAGTGAAGGAGAGGGAGCCAAAAACATTCAGTACTTC.

This clone has only a few counts. The chain carries TRBV5-1 and TRBJ2-7; tentatively, D is TRBD2 (5 bases). This CDR3 has 15 amino acids. Trimming removed 0 bases at V and 1 base at J, with 11 bases between. Germline-derived CDR1 and CDR2 are SGHRS and YFSETQ. CDR3 sequence: CASSLAPGRSYEQYF. The CDR3 nucleotides read TGCGCCAGCAGCTTGGCGCCGGGGAGATCCTACGAGCAGTACTTC.